Described below is a single T cell receptor (beta chain) sequence and its context. Antigen: not known. This sample stems from a study of identical twins. Study-wide results and limits: Invariant MAIT and iNKT cells could partly confound zero-insertion analyses.

The CDR3 totals 15 residues. Germline loops: CDR1 SGDLS, CDR2 YYNGEE. V was cut by 10 bases and J by 2 bases, with 18 bases left in between. Template switching supplied a universal primer site; unique molecular identifiers were carried on the cDNA. MiXCR, run by TCRdb on the 5' RACE reads, gives a single entry per CDR3 protein. The sample has around 480,000 distinct CDR3 sequences, 11% to 15% seen once. The same data also went into a second study, on yellow fever vaccine responses in identical twins.

The receptor was isolated from a woman aged 18-35 years in good health. The sequencing sample was made of CD4+ T cells sorted from blood. The chain combines TRBV9 with TRBJ2-2; D is ambiguous. Here the CDR3 reads CASCQGGSNTGELFF. CDR3 bases: TGTGCCTCCTGCCAAGGCGGCAGTAACACCGGGGAGCTGTTTTTT.